Each of the 20 T cell receptor beta chains below was sequenced from the same sample in a study of regulatory T cells in long-lasting Graves disease. Sequencing libraries for TCR beta were prepared with iRepertoire HTBI primers and Arm-PCR of CDR3 regions. Via MiXCR, TCRdb re-called the multiplex PCR reads, giving one row per CDR3 protein. The sample contains a few hundred thousand distinct CDR3 sequences, about 20% of which appear only once. Time point reported: persistent/refractory GD, antithyroid drugs over 5 years with positive TRAb. Isolated PBMC RNA provided the starting material for the TCR library. Sample: peripheral blood mononuclear cells (PBMCs), taken when the disease was refractory, from a patient treated with antithyroid drugs. The origin of the receptors is a female donor with Graves disease.

Points on this clonotype: A read error may explain this, as a much larger clone is one base away. The chain recombines TRBV2 with TRBJ1-5, with D hard to call. Germline lookup yields CDR1 SNHLY and CDR2 FYNNEI. The CDR3 totals 15 residues. The V end lost 2 bases, the J end lost 2 bases, and 10 bases lay between the germline ends. This chain's CDR3 is CASSELAEGNQPQHF. CDR3 nucleotide sequence: TGTGCCAGCAGTGAACTCGCAGAAGGCAATCAGCCCCAGCATTTT.

The CDR3 protein is CASSLRTVGNTIYF. In DNA, the CDR3 is TGTGCCAGCAGTTTACGGACGGTTGGAAACACCATATATTTT. The chain couples TRBV12-3 or TRBV12-4 to TRBJ1-3; D gene ambiguous. CDR3 length: 14 residues. V lost 2 bases and J 3 bases, leaving 8 bases between the germline ends.

The V and J genes are TRBV5-6 and TRBJ2-6, with D tentatively TRBD1 (5 bases). V dropped 2 bases and J dropped 1 base, with 16 bases sitting between them. Per the germline V gene, CDR1 is SGHDT and CDR2 is YYEEEE. CDR3 length: 18 residues. Written as DNA, the CDR3 is TGTGCCAGCAGCTTATTCGCAGGGCCCCCTTCTGGGGCCAACGTCCTGACTTTC. Protein sequence: CASSLFAGPPSGANVLTF.

This clonotype was picked up a small number of times. The chain links TRBV5-1 to TRBJ1-1; tentatively, D is TRBD1 (6 bases). The CDR3 sequence is 16 residues long. Deletions cut 0 bases from V and 0 bases from J, with 12 bases between. Per germline, CDR1 SGHRS and CDR2 YFSETQ. In nucleotides, the CDR3 is TGCGCCAGCAGCTTGGAGTGGCAGGGGATGAACACTGAAGCTTTCTTT. It yields the protein CASSLEWQGMNTEAFF.

The sample holds many counts of this clonotype. The chain links TRBV20-1 to TRBJ1-1; possible D gene TRBD1, 5 bases. From germline, CDR1 is DFQATT and CDR2 SNEGSKA (reference sequence). With 5 bases removed from V and 4 bases from J, the gap between germline ends came to 17 bases. The CDR3 is made up of 14 amino acids. CDR3 DNA sequence: TGCAGTGCTCGGGACCGACGGGGGTCCACTGAAGCTTTCTTT. It yields the protein CSARDRRGSTEAFF.

The V call is TRBV12-5, the J call TRBJ1-2; D not certain. The CDR3 has 12 amino acids. Trimming cost V 6 bases and J 4 bases, with 9 bases left between them. Germline lookup yields CDR1 LGHNT and CDR2 FRNRAP. This CDR3 reads CASGPTSYGYTF. In DNA form, the CDR3 reads TGTGCTAGTGGCCCGACAAGCTATGGCTACACCTTC. Filled out from reference TRBV12-5 and TRBJ1-2, the complete variable domain reads DARVTQTPRHKVTEMGQEVTMRCQPILGHNTVFWYRQTMMQGLELLAYFRNRAPLDDSGMPKDRFSAEMPDATLATLKIQPSEPRDSAVYFCASGPTSYGYTFGSGTRLTVV.

This chain uses TRBV5-1 with TRBJ2-2; 14 bases match TRBD2. The CDR3 totals 18 residues. J lost 6 bases, V lost 3 bases, and 10 bases had no gene match. Looked up from germline, CDR1 is SGHRS and CDR2 is YFSETQ. The DNA of the CDR3 is TGCGCCAGCAGCTCAGGACTAGCGGGAGGAAACCTCGCCGGGGAGCTGTTTTTT. This translates into CASSSGLAGGNLAGELFF.

This clonotype was seen only a few times. The J gene is TRBJ1-1, the V gene TRBV2; tentatively, D is TRBD1 (6 bases). CDR3 length equals 14 residues. Germline-derived CDR1 and CDR2 are SNHLY and FYNNEI. V lost 4 bases to trimming and J lost 6 bases, with 15 bases between them. CDR3 region: CASSASSGAAEAFF. The CDR3 DNA follows: TGTGCCAGCAGTGCTTCTTCAGGGGCCGCTGAAGCTTTCTTT.

The rearrangement links TRBV5-1 to TRBJ1-3; perhaps TRBD1 as D (6 bases). The germline V gene encodes CDR1 SGHRS and CDR2 YFSETQ. This CDR3 is built from 15 residues. V was clipped by 4 bases and J by 2 bases, with 13 bases between them. CDR3 sequence: CASSQQGMTGNTIYF. The CDR3 DNA is TGCGCCAGCAGCCAACAGGGTATGACTGGAAACACCATATATTTT.

V and J are TRBV9 and TRBJ2-2, with 13 nucleotides matching TRBD2. Trimming at V came to 7 bases and at J to 5 bases, leaving 8 bases not matched to a gene. The CDR3 has 16 residues. The V gene's germline CDR1 is SGDLS and CDR2 YYNGEE. This CDR3 reads CASGGLAGVGTGELFF. The CDR3 DNA sequence: TGTGCCAGCGGTGGACTAGCGGGAGTCGGAACCGGGGAGCTGTTTTTT.

This clonotype was seen more than once but under ten times. The CDR3 DNA reads TGCAGCGTTCAACCCGCCGTTGCGAACACCGGGGAGCTGTTTTTT. This gives the protein CSVQPAVANTGELFF. The chain has TRBV29-1 and TRBJ2-2; D uncertain. This CDR3 region has 15 residues. Between the trimmed V and J ends, which lost 5 bases and 0 bases, there was a span of 13 bases. Per germline, CDR1 SQVTM and CDR2 ANQGSEA.

This clonotype was picked up many times. The CDR3 sequence: CSAWGQGGYTF. As DNA, the CDR3 is TGCAGTGCCTGGGGACAAGGCGGCTACACCTTC. The chain combines TRBV20-1 with TRBJ1-2; D may be TRBD1 (6 bases). The length of the CDR3 is 11 residues. CDR1 DFQATT and CDR2 SNEGSKA come from the germline V gene (reference sequence). Trimming left V 6 bases short and J 8 bases short, with 13 bases between.

This clonotype was seen many times. The chain joins TRBV7-2 to TRBJ2-5; 11 bases line up with TRBD1. Losses at the gene ends were 4 bases for V and 1 base for J; bases not matched to a gene: 2. The CDR3 totals 15 residues. Germline V gene sequence: CDR1 SGHTA, CDR2 FQGNSA. The CDR3 nucleotides are TGTGCCAGCAGCTGGGGGACAGGGGGCCAAGAGACCCAGTACTTC. As protein: CASSWGTGGQETQYF.

This clonotype was detected many times. The genes are TRBV20-1 and TRBJ2-5; D unclear. Germline assignment: CDR1 DFQATT and CDR2 SNEGSKA (reference sequence). The CDR3 spans 10 residues. The V end lost 6 bases, the J end lost 4 bases, and 6 bases lay between the germline ends. In DNA, the CDR3 is TGCAGTGCGCTACGAGAGACCCAGTACTTC. It specifies CSALRETQYF.

The chain has TRBV6-5 and TRBJ1-5; TRBD1 matches 8 bases. Germline V gene data show CDR1 as MNHEY and CDR2 as SVGAGI. This CDR3 has 15 residues. J was trimmed by 5 bases and V by 1 base; bases with no gene match: 4. The DNA for the CDR3 is TGTGCCAGCAGTTACTACCAGGGGGCCCATCAGCCCCAGCATTTT. Amino acids: CASSYYQGAHQPQHF.

This chain links TRBV29-1 with TRBJ2-7; 7 bases are shared with TRBD2. Germline trimming cut 5 bases from V and 6 bases from J; bases unmatched to any gene: 10. CDR3 length: 13 residues. CDR1 and CDR2 from the germline V gene are SQVTM and ANQGSEA. CDR3 region: CSVLGGSIAEQYF. In nucleotides, the CDR3 is TGCAGCGTTCTTGGCGGGAGTATCGCCGAGCAGTACTTC.

This clonotype has a handful of counts. This chain uses TRBV5-1 with TRBJ2-7, with unresolved D. The CDR3 consists of 13 residues. Trimming stripped 6 bases from V and 2 bases from J, with 12 bases between. From germline, CDR1 is SGHRS and CDR2 YFSETQ. The DNA of the CDR3 is TGCGCCAGCACCGCGCAATCGACCTACGAGCAGTACTTC. Its protein is CASTAQSTYEQYF.

This clonotype has only a few counts. The V call is TRBV27, the J call TRBJ2-7, with D possibly being TRBD1 or TRBD2 (6 bases each). The CDR3 is 15 residues long. CDR1 is MNHEY and CDR2 is SMNVEV in the germline V gene (reference sequence). Trimming shortened V by 5 bases and J by 2 bases, and 16 bases separated the two germline ends. The CDR3 DNA sequence: TGTGCCAGCAGTCCCCACGGGGGCGAGACCTACGAGCAGTACTTC. The encoded protein is CASSPHGGETYEQYF.

J is TRBJ2-1 and V is TRBV12-3 or TRBV12-4, with TRBD2 matching over 7 bases. V shed 3 bases, J shed 8 bases, and the junction held 16 bases outside the gene matches. The CDR3 contains 17 residues. The CDR3 is CASSFHSGGAFMDEQFF. CDR3 bases: TGTGCCAGCAGTTTTCATTCGGGAGGTGCGTTTATGGATGAGCAGTTCTTC.

This clonotype has more than one count but fewer than ten. The rearrangement uses TRBV5-4 and TRBJ1-4, with TRBD1 as a possible D gene (5 bases). Trimming shortened V by 4 bases and J by 3 bases, and 16 bases separated the two germline ends. The germline V gene encodes CDR1 SGHNT and CDR2 YYREEE (reference sequence). The CDR3 contains 16 residues. CDR3 protein: CASSTGARSPNEKLFF. For the CDR3, the DNA is TGTGCCAGCAGCACCGGGGCCAGGTCCCCTAATGAAAAACTGTTTTTT.